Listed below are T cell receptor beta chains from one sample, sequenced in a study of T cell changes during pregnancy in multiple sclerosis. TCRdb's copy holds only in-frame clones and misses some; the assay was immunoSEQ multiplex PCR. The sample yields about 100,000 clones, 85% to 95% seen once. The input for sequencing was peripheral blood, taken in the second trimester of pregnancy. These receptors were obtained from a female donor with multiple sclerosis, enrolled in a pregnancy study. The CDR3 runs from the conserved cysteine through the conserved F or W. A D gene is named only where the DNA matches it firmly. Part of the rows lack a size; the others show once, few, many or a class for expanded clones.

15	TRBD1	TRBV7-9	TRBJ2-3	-	TGTGCCAGCAGTCACCGGGACAGGGACACAGATACGCAGTATTTT	CASSHRDRDTDTQYF
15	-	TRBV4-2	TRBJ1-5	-	TGTGCCAGCAGCCAAGTGCGGGGAAGCAATCAGCCCCAGCATTTT	CASSQVRGSNQPQHF
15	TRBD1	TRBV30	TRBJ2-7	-	TGTGCCTGGAGTGGTTTGAAAGGGGGCGGCTACGAGCAGTACTTC	CAWSGLKGGGYEQYF
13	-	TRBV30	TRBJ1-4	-	TGTGCCTGGAGTGCTTACAGAAATGAAAAACTGTTTTTT	CAWSAYRNEKLFF
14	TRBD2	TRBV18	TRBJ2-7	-	TGTGCCAGCTCGCCAGCGGTAGCGGGGGACGAGCAGTACTTC	CASSPAVAGDEQYF
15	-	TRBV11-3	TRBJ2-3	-	TGTGCCAGCAGCTTAGGGGCCCCAGGGTCCGATACGCAGTATTTT	CASSLGAPGSDTQYF
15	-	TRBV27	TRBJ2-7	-	TGTGCCAGCAGTCCCTCGGTAGGAGCCCGATACGAGCAGTACTTC	CASSPSVGARYEQYF
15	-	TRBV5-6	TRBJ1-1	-	TGTGCCAGCAGCTTGGGCGTCAGGGTGGGCACTGAAGCTTTCTTT	CASSLGVRVGTEAFF
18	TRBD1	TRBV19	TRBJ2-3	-	TGTGCCAGTAGTATAGAGGGGCCCGGGACAGGGGAACCAGATACGCAGTATTTT	CASSIEGPGTGEPDTQYF
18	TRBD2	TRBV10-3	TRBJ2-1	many	TGTGCCATCAGTCCCGGGACTAGCGAGATCTTCAACTACAATGAGCAGTTCTTC	CAISPGTSEIFNYNEQFF
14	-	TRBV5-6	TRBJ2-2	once	TGTGCCAGCAGCTACCAGGGGGGCACCGGGGAGCTGTTTTTT	CASSYQGGTGELFF
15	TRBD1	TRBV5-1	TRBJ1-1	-	TGCGCCAGCACCCCCGTGACAGGGGTGAACACTGAAGCTTTCTTT	CASTPVTGVNTEAFF
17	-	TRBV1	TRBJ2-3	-	TGCACCAGCAGCCAAGTCGGGACTAGCGGGCGCACAGATACGCAGTATTTT	CTSSQVGTSGRTDTQYF
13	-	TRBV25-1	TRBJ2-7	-	TGTGCCAGCAACTGGTTGTCTTCCTACGAGCAGTACTTC	CASNWLSSYEQYF
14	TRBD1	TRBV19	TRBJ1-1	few	TGTGCCAGTTCACACAGGGGGCAAAGGGCTGAAGCTTTCTTT	CASSHRGQRAEAFF
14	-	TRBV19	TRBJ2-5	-	TGTGCCAGTAGTCGGAAAGGGGGCGGGAAGACCCAGTACTTC	CASSRKGGGKTQYF
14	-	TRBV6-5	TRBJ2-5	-	TGTGCCAGCAGTCGGGGACTCCTCCAAGAGACCCAGTACTTC	CASSRGLLQETQYF
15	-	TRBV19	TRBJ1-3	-	TGTGCCAGTAGTATAGAAGGGAGCGCTGGAAACACCATATATTTT	CASSIEGSAGNTIYF
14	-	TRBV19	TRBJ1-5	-	TGTGCCAGTAGTCAAACAGGAGGCAATCAGCCCCAGCATTTT	CASSQTGGNQPQHF
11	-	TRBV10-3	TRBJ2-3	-	TGTGCCATCAGTGTGAGCGATACGCAGTATTTT	CAISVSDTQYF
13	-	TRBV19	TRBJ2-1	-	TGTGCCAGTAGTATTCCAGGCGTCAATGAGCAGTTCTTC	CASSIPGVNEQFF
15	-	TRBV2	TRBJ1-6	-	TGTGCCAGCAGTGAGGGCCTCCTCTTGAATTCACCCCTCCACTTT	CASSEGLLLNSPLHF
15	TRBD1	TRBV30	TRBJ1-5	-	TGTGCCTGGAGTGGAGGACAGGGGGGACATCAGCCCCAGCATTTT	CAWSGGQGGHQPQHF
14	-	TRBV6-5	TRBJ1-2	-	TGTGCCAGCAGTTATCGAGGCAGTTCCTATGGCTACACCTTC	CASSYRGSSYGYTF
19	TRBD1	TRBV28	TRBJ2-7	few	TGTGCCAGCAGTCCCAAGGACAGGGTATCTGTGGAAGTCTTTAACGAGCAGTACTTC	CASSPKDRVSVEVFNEQYF
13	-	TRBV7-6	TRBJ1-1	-	TGTGCCAGCAGCTCACTACCGAACACTGAAGCTTTCTTT	CASSSLPNTEAFF
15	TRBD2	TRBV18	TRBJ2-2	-	TGTGCCAGCTCCTCGGCAACCGGACTAGCGGCGGAGCTGTTTTTT	CASSSATGLAAELFF
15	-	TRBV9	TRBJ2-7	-	TGTGCCAGCAGCTTGGGGGGTGGATCACCCTACGAGCAGTACTTC	CASSLGGGSPYEQYF
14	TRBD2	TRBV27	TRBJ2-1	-	TGTGCCAGCAGGAGCGGGAGTGCCCACAATGAGCAGTTCTTC	CASRSGSAHNEQFF
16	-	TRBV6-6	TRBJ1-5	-	TGTGCCAGCAGTTACTCGTCTTCCAGGGATGATCAGCCCCAGCATTTT	CASSYSSSRDDQPQHF
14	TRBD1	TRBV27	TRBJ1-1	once	TGTGCCAGCAGCGCCCGGGACAGCTCCACTGAAGCTTTCTTT	CASSARDSSTEAFF
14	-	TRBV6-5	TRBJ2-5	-	TGTGCCAGCAGCCCCCCGGGACTCCAAGAGACCCAGTACTTC	CASSPPGLQETQYF
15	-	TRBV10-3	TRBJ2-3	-	TGTGCCATCAGTGAAGAGGCGCGCCCCACAGATACGCAGTATTTT	CAISEEARPTDTQYF
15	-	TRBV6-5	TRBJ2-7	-	TGTGCCAGCAGTTACTCGAAGGGGGAGACCTACGAGCAGTACTTC	CASSYSKGETYEQYF
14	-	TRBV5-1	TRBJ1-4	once	TGCGCCAGCAGCTCTCCCGGGGAAGGTGAAAAACTGTTTTTT	CASSSPGEGEKLFF
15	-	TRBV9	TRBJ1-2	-	TGTGCCAGCAGCGTAGCCCTACAGGCAGACTATGGCTACACCTTC	CASSVALQADYGYTF
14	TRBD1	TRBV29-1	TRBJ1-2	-	TGCAGCGTCGCCGGGACAGGGGGAAATTATGGCTACACCTTC	CSVAGTGGNYGYTF
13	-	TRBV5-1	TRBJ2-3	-	TGCGCCAGCAGCTTATCAGTGACAGATACGCAGTATTTT	CASSLSVTDTQYF
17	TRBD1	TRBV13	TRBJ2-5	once	TGTGCCAGCAGCCCCGAGAGGGGGCTCCAGGAGGAAGAGACCCAGTACTTC	CASSPERGLQEEETQYF
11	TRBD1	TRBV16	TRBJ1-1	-	TGTGCCAGCAGCCCGACAGGGATGGCTTTCTTT	CASSPTGMAFF
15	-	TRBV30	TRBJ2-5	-	TGTGCCTGGAGTGTACTACGGGGGGCCAGGGAGACCCAGTACTTC	CAWSVLRGARETQYF
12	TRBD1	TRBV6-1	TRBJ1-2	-	TGTACCAGCAGTACAGGGGTTCAGGGCTACACCTTC	CTSSTGVQGYTF